This T cell receptor beta chain was captured by sequencing in a study of blood T cell repertoires in COVID-19. Overall study: Whether acute or convalescent, the COVID-19 samples came from the United States, Italy and Spain. PBMCs, B-cell-depleted T cells, or T cells were the source of the cDNA or gDNA that made up the material.

Methods used by the authors: Amplification of reference gene primers provided the estimated nucleated cell counts. This table comes from immunoSEQ multiplex PCR, and its TCRdb copy is limited to in-frame clones, with some not included. From that table come the V and J calls and clone size; the DNA was used to work out D and trimming. The table shows about 64,000 clones, with roughly 80% occurring only once. There are 15 residues in the CDR3. The junction had 7 bases not matched to a gene; V was cut back by 3 bases and J by 5 bases. Germline CDR1 and CDR2: SGHRS and YFSETQ. The J gene is TRBJ2-5, the V gene TRBV5-1; 10 bases fit TRBD1. Sequenced input: peripheral blood. This clonotype was sampled from a human donor in a cohort sampled during active COVID-19. The CDR3 protein is CASSSGQGFEETQYF. DNA of the CDR3: TGCGCCAGCAGCTCGGGACAGGGGTTCGAGGAGACCCAGTACTTC.